A selection of T cell receptor beta chains follows, all from one sample in a study of T cells after yellow fever vaccination. TCRdb re-analysed the 5' RACE reads in MiXCR, keeping a single row per CDR3 protein. The sample contains around 340,000 distinct CDR3 sequences, 8.5% to 10% of which appear only once. Sequencing was performed on PBMCs, taken on the day of the first yellow fever vaccination. Receptor source: a man aged 18 to 35 who received the YFV17D yellow fever vaccine. Both conserved end residues are part of each CDR3. Clone size, where shown, is once, few, many, or a class for clones that have expanded.

v_gene	abundance	j_gene	CDR3aa
TRBV4-3	many	TRBJ1-6	CASSQDWADSPLHF
TRBV10-3	many	TRBJ1-4	CARYITTNEKLFF
TRBV12-3/TRBV12-4	few	TRBJ2-1	CASGAGVGEQFF
TRBV29-1	few	TRBJ2-5	CSVEEGSGYGRETQYF
TRBV5-1	many	TRBJ2-7	CASSWGGQGMTYEQYF
TRBV7-9	-	TRBJ2-3	CASSSGNRTDTQYF
TRBV19	-	TRBJ2-7	CASSIIWSGGDNAKQYF
TRBV20-1	many	TRBJ1-2	CSAQDLGQGLNYGYTF
TRBV20-1	-	TRBJ1-4	CSVPRVANEKQFF
TRBV5-1	few	TRBJ1-2	CASSIPGQDYGYTF
TRBV12-3/TRBV12-4	medium-sized	TRBJ1-2	CASSQNPPGGYTF
TRBV9	few	TRBJ2-3	CASSGLAGDTQYF
TRBV20-1	-	TRBJ1-1	CSARRVNTEAFF
TRBV10-3	many	TRBJ2-1	CAISDQLGRNEQFF
TRBV7-9	-	TRBJ1-1	CASRKDRVDTEAFF
TRBV5-1	few	TRBJ2-3	CASSSGLAGPDTDTQYF
TRBV7-9	-	TRBJ2-1	CASSPTLGVAGNNEQFF
TRBV20-1	few	TRBJ1-2	CSASGQDWYGYTF
TRBV12-3/TRBV12-4	few	TRBJ2-1	CAVSGVHSYNEQFF
TRBV5-1	-	TRBJ2-1	CASSLLPGPIEQFF
TRBV4-3	-	TRBJ2-1	CASSQARRGPGDEQFF
TRBV19	-	TRBJ1-2	CASNLRTGIYGYTF
TRBV5-1	-	TRBJ2-1	CASRGLAGNEQFF
TRBV7-2	-	TRBJ2-3	CASSLVRAQADTQYF
TRBV7-9	few	TRBJ2-7	CASSSSRDRAIYEQYF
TRBV7-2	-	TRBJ1-4	CASSLGPATNEKLFF
TRBV4-1	few	TRBJ1-4	CASSQGTFREYLEEKLFF
TRBV21-1	-	TRBJ1-6	CASSIRGLKNSPLHF
TRBV18	few	TRBJ1-1	CASSSTGRSEAFF
TRBV2	few	TRBJ2-5	CASSEGTWETQYF
TRBV7-3	-	TRBJ1-1	CASSAWIWTEAFF
TRBV25-1	few	TRBJ1-6	CASSVNTGGFPYNSPLHF
TRBV5-4	few	TRBJ2-5	CASSQGQGRGQETQYF
TRBV19	few	TRBJ2-5	CASSTPSNSGTGVGETQYF
TRBV7-9	few	TRBJ2-7	CASSFLSDTTYEQYF
TRBV20-1	few	TRBJ1-1	CSAVSGITEAFF
TRBV2	few	TRBJ2-5	CASSADRGETQYF